This TCR beta chain was observed in a study of monozygotic twins with inflammatory bowel disease. This CDR3 contains 16 residues. Germline loops: CDR1 SGHRS, CDR2 YFSETQ. TCRdb reprocessed the 5' RACE reads; each CDR3 protein has one entry and no DNA is given. This sample's table reports approximately 400,000 distinct CDR3 sequences. This sequence was found in a human donor with ulcerative colitis or Crohn's disease, or a healthy co-twin of an affected twin (not recorded which). The rearrangement links TRBV5-1 to TRBJ2-1; TCRdb reports TRBD2, a call that lacks DNA to check it against. The sequencing sample was made of blood. The CDR3 protein is CASSSALAGGHNEQFF.